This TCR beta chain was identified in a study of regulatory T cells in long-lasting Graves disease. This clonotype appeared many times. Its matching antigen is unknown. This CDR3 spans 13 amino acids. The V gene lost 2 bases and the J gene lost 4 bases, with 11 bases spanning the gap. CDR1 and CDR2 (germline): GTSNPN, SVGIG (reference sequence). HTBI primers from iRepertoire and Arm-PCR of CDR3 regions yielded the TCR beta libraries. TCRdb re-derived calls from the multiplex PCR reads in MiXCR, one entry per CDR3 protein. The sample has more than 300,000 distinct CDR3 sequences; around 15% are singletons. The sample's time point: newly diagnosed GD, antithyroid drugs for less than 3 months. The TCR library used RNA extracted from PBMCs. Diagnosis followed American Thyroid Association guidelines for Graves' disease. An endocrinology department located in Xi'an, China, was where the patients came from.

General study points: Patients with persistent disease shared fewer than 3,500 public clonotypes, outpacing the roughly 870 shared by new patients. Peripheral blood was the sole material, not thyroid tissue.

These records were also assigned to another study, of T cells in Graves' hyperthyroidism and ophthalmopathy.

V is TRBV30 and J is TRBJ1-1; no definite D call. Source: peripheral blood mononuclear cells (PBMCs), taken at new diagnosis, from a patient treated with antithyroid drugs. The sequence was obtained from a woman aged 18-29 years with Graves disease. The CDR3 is CAWSTDMGTEAFF. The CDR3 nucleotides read TGTGCCTGGAGTACCGACATGGGCACTGAAGCTTTCTTT. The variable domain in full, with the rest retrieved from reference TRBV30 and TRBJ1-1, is SQTIHQWPATLVQPVGSPLSLECTVEGTSNPNLYWYRQAAGRGLQLLFYSVGIGQISSEVPQNLSASRPQDRQFILSSKKLLLSDSGFYLCAWSTDMGTEAFFGQGTRLTVV.